This T cell receptor beta chain was sequenced during a study of blood T cell repertoires in COVID-19. Study-wide context: Spain, Italy and the United States supplied samples that represented acute and convalescent COVID-19. T cells, B-cell-depleted T cells, or PBMCs provided the cDNA or gDNA that served as material.

Only one count was recorded for this clone. J was trimmed by 0 bases and V by 7 bases; bases with no gene match: 5. CDR3 length equals 14 residues. CDR1 is MNHNY, CDR2 SVGAGI, per germline (reference sequence). The assay was immunoSEQ multiplex PCR, and TCRdb's table has in-frame clones only and misses some. The sample carries about 54,000 clones, approximately 91% recorded once. The chain employs TRBV6-6 and TRBJ1-2; 7 nucleotides match TRBD1. The source of this sequence is a man aged 55 to 70 with active COVID-19. Source material: peripheral blood. The CDR3 is CASKPGQSNYGYTF. The CDR3 DNA follows: TGTGCCAGCAAACCGGGACAGTCTAACTATGGCTACACCTTC.